The T cell receptor beta chain under discussion was sequenced for a study of blood T cell repertoires in COVID-19. The wider study: Samples came from the United States, Italy and Spain, spanning acute and convalescent COVID-19. Sample material is recorded as cDNA or gDNA derived from T cells, B-cell-depleted T cells, or PBMCs.

The CDR3 runs 17 residues. Authors' data handling: Amplification of reference gene primers was used by the study to estimate nucleated cell counts. This table comes from immunoSEQ multiplex PCR, and its TCRdb copy is limited to in-frame clones, with some not included. V, J and clone size were drawn from that table, and D and trimming were deduced from the DNA. The table shows roughly 180,000 clones, with about 88% occurring only once. Recruited during active infection, patients (from Seattle) were subsequently followed longitudinally. The chain combines TRBV21-1 with TRBJ2-1; the table assigns TRBD2, which was not confirmed against the DNA. TRBV21-1 is annotated as a pseudogene. The receptor was isolated from a woman aged 45 to 65 with COVID-19, enrolled during active disease. The sequenced sample consisted of peripheral blood. The CDR3 nucleotides read TGTGCCAGCTCTCGGCGGGGGACGATAATCTCCTACAATGAGCAGTTCTTC. It codes for CASSRRGTIISYNEQFF.